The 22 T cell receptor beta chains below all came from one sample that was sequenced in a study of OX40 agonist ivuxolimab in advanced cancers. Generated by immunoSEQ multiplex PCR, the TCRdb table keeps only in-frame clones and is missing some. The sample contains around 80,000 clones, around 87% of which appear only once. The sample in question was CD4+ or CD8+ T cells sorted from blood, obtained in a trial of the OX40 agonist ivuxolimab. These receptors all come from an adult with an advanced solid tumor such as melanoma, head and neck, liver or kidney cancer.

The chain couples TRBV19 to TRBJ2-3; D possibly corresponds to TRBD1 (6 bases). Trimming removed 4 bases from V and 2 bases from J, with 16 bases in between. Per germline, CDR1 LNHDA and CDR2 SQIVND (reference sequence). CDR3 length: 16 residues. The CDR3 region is CASSTSRTVATDTQYF. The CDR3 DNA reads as TGTGCCAGTAGTACTTCTCGGACAGTAGCCACAGATACGCAGTATTTT.

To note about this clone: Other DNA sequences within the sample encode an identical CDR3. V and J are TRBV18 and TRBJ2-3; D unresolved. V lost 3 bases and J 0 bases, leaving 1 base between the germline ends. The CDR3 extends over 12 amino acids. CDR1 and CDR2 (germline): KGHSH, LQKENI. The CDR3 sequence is CASSPSTDTQYF. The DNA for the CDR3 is TGTGCCAGCTCACCGAGCACAGATACGCAGTATTTT.

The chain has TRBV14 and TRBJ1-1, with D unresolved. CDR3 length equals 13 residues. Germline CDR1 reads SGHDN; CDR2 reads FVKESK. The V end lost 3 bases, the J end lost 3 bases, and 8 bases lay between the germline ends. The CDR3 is CASSQLRDTEAFF. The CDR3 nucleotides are TGTGCCAGCAGCCAGCTCCGGGACACTGAAGCTTTCTTT.

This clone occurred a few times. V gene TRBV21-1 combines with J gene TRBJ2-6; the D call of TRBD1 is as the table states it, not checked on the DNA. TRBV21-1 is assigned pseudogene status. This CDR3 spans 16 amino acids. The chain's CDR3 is CASSQQGAAGANVLTF. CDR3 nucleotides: TGTGCCAGCAGCCAACAGGGAGCAGCTGGGGCCAACGTCCTGACTTTC.

As DNA, the CDR3 is TGTGCCAGCACTTCCGACAGGGAGGTCAATCAGCCCCAGCATTTT. Its protein product is CASTSDREVNQPQHF. The rearrangement joins TRBV2 to TRBJ1-5, with 7 bases that match TRBD1. With V trimmed by 7 bases and J by 3 bases, 9 bases remained unmatched. This CDR3 has 15 amino acids. In germline, CDR1 is SNHLY, CDR2 FYNNEI.

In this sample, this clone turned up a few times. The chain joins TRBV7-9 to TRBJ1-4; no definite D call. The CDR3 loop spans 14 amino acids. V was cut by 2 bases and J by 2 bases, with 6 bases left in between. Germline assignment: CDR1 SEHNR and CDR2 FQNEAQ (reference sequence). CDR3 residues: CASSLRLTNEKLFF. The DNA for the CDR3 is TGTGCCAGCAGCTTACGGCTGACTAATGAAAAACTGTTTTTT. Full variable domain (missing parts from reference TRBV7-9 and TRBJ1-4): DTGVSQNPRHKITKRGQNVTFRCDPISEHNRLYWYRQTLGQGPEFLTYFQNEAQLEKSRLLSDRFSAERPKGSFSTLEIQRTEQGDSAMYLCASSLRLTNEKLFFGSGTQLSVL.

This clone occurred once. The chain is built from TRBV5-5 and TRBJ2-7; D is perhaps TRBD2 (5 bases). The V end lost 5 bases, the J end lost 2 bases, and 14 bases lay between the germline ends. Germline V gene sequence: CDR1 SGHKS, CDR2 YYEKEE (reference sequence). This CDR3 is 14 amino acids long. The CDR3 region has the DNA TGTGCCAGCAGTTATTCCCTCGGGGCCTACGAGCAGTACGTC. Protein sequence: CASSYSLGAYEQYV.

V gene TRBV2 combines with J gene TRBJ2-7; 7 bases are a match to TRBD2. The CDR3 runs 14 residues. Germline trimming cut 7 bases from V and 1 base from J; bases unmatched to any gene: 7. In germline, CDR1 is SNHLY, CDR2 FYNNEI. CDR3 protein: CASIWDYQSYEQYF. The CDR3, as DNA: TGTGCCAGCATTTGGGACTATCAATCCTACGAGCAGTACTTC.

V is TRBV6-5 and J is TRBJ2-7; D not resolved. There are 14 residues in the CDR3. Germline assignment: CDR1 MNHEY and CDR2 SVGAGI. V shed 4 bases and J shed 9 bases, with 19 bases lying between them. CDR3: CASSLMAQDRGQYF. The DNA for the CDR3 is TGTGCCAGCAGTTTGATGGCCCAGGACCGCGGGCAGTACTTC.

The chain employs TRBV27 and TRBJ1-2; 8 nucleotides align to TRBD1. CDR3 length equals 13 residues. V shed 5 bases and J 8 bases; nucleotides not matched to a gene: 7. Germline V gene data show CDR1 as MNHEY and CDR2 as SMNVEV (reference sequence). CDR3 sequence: CASSLTGGVGYTF. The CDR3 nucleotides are TGTGCCAGCAGTCTCACAGGGGGTGTAGGCTACACCTTC.

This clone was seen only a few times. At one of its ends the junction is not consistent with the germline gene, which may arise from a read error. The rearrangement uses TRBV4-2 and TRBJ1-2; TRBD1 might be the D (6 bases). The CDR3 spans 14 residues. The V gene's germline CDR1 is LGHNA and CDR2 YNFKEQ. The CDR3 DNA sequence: TGTGCCAGCAGACAAGTTGGGCAGGGGAGTGGCTACACCTTC. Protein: CASRQVGQGSGYTF.

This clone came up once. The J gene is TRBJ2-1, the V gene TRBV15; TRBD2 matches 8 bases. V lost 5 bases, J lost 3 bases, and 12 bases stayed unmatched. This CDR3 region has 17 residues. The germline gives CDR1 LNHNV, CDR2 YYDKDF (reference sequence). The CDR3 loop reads CATSSTRTSGDYNEQFF. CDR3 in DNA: TGTGCCACCAGCTCCACCCGTACTAGCGGAGACTACAATGAGCAGTTCTTC. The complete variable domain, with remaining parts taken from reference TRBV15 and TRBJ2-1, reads DAMVIQNPRYQVTQFGKPVTLSCSQTLNHNVMYWYQQKSSQAPKLLFHYYDKDFNNEADTPDNFQSRRPNTSFCFLDIRSPGLGDTAMYLCATSSTRTSGDYNEQFFGPGTRLTVL.

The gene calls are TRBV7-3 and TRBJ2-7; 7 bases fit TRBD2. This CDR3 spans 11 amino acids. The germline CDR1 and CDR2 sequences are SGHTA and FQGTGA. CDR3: CVRGGNYEQYF. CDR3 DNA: TGTGTGCGCGGGGGAAACTACGAGCAGTACTTC.

CDR3 region: CASSRRTAPTNYTF. CDR3 coding DNA: TGTGCCAGCAGCCGCCGGACAGCCCCAACAAACTACACCTTC. V usage is TRBV5-4 and J usage is TRBJ1-2, with a tentative D call TRBD1 (6 bases). The CDR3 spans 14 residues. Germline CDR1 is SGHNT and CDR2 is YYREEE (reference sequence). V shed 4 bases and J shed 10 bases, with 20 bases lying between them.

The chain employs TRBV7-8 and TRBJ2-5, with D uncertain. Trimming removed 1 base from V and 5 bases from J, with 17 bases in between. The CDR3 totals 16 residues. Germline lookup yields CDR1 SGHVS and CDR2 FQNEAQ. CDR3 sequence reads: CASSLGSRSEAETQYF. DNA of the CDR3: TGTGCCAGCAGCTTAGGGTCTAGATCCGAGGCGGAGACCCAGTACTTC. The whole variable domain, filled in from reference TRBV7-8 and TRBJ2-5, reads GAGVSQSPRYKVAKRGQDVALRCDPISGHVSLFWYQQALGQGPEFLTYFQNEAQLDKSGLPSDRFFAERPEGSVSTLKIQRTQQEDSAVYLCASSLGSRSEAETQYFGPGTRLLVL.

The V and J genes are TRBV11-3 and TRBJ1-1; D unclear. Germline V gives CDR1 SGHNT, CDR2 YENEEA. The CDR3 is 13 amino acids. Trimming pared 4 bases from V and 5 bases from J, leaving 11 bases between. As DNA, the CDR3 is TGTGCCAGCAGCTACACTGGGAGGACTGAAGCTTTCTTT. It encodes CASSYTGRTEAFF.

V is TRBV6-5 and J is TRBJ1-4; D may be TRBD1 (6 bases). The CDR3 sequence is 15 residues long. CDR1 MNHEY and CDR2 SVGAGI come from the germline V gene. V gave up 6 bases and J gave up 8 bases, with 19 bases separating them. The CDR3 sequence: CASSLRSGVGEKLFF. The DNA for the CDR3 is TGTGCCAGCAGCTTACGTTCAGGGGTTGGAGAAAAACTGTTTTTT.

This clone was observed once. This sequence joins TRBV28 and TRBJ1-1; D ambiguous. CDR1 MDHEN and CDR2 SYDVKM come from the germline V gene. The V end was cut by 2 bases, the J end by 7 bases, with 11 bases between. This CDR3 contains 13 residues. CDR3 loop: CASSLELGFEAFF. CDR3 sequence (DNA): TGTGCCAGCAGTTTAGAGCTGGGTTTTGAAGCTTTCTTT.

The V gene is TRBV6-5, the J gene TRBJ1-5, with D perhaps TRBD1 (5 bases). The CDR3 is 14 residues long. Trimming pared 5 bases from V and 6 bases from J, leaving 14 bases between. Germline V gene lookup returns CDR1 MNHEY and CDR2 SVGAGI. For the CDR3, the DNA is TGTGCCAGCAGTAGGGGCCCCGGGGGTCAGCCCCAGCATTTT. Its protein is CASSRGPGGQPQHF.

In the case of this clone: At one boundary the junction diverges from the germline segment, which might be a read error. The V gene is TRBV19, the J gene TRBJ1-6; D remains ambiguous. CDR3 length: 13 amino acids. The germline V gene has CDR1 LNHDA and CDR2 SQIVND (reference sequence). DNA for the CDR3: TGTGCCAGTAGTGACACCTACAATTCACCCCTCCACTTT. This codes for CASSDTYNSPLHF. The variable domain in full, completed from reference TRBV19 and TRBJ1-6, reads DGGITQSPKYLFRKEGQNVTLSCEQNLNHDAMYWYRQDPGQGLRLIYYSQIVNDFQKGDIAEGYSVSREKKESFPLTVTSAQKNPTAFYLCASSDTYNSPLHFGNGTRLTVT.

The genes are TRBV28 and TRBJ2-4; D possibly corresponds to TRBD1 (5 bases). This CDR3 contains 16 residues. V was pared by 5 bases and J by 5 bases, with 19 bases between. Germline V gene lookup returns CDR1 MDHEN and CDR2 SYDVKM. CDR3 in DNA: TGTGCCAGCAGTCGTGCGGACACTCTTAGGGAAAACATTCAGTACTTC. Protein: CASSRADTLRENIQYF.

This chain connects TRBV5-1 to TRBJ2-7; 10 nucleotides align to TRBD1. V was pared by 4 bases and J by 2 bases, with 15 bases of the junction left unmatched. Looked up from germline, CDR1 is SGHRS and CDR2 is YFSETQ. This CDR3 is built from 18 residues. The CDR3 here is CASSRGQGTLIRAYEQYF. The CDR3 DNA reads TGCGCCAGCAGCCGGGGACAGGGGACCCTAATTCGCGCCTACGAGCAGTACTTC.